This paragraph covers one T cell receptor beta chain sequence. The sample comes from a study of blood T cell repertoires in COVID-19. In the source study's methods: Reference gene primers were amplified, and this amplification served to estimate nucleated cell counts. The protocol was immunoSEQ multiplex PCR, while the TCRdb copy is restricted to in-frame clones and leaves out a portion. That table is the source of V, J and clone size, and D and trimming were worked out from the DNA. Among approximately 100,000 clones listed, 84% were seen once. CDR1 and CDR2 from the germline V gene are SGHRS and YFSETQ. The CDR3 has 14 amino acids. Trimming took 2 bases from V and 1 from J, leaving 9 bases between them.

The chain uses TRBV5-1 and TRBJ1-1; the D gene is possibly TRBD1 (6 bases). The source material was peripheral blood. The clonotype was recovered from a man aged 60 to 75 with acute or convalescent COVID-19. This CDR3 is CASSLGRGNTEAFF. CDR3 bases: TGCGCCAGCAGCTTAGGCAGGGGGAACACTGAAGCTTTCTTT.